This T cell receptor (beta chain) was recorded in a study of blood T cell repertoires in COVID-19. Looking at the study overall: Acute-phase and convalescent COVID-19 samples originated in the United States, Italy and Spain.

The germline V gene has CDR1 SNHLY and CDR2 FYNNEI. There are 14 residues in the CDR3. Germline trimming cut 6 bases from V and 10 bases from J; bases unmatched to any gene: 8. Authors' methods: Nucleated cell number was recorded as an estimate derived from reference gene primer amplification. Sequenced by immunoSEQ multiplex PCR; TCRdb stores in-frame clones only, minus some. Clone size and the V and J calls come from that table; the DNA yielded D and trimming. Of over 250,000 clones listed, about 85% are singletons. Input material: peripheral blood. The receptor was isolated from a human donor in a cohort sampled during active COVID-19. J is TRBJ1-6 and V is TRBV2; 8 bases agree with TRBD1. The CDR3, as DNA: TGTGCCAGCAGGGTGGAGGCAGGGGGCTCACCCCTCCACTTT. Its protein product is CASRVEAGGSPLHF.